The present entry profiles one TCR beta chain with its context. The PCR was carried out with 60 Vbeta primers and 13 Jbeta primers. The assay was immunoSEQ multiplex PCR, and TCRdb's table has in-frame clones only and misses some. Here the sample spans around 130,000 clones, 84% being singletons. This entry belongs to a study of cytomegalovirus exposure and HLA in healthy donors. V was shortened by 2 bases and J by 2 bases, with 10 bases between the two germline ends. CDR1 and CDR2 from the germline V gene are KGHSH and LQKENI. The CDR3 is 14 residues long. Material for sequencing was PBMCs. This receptor was obtained from a woman under 30 in good health and CMV-seropositive. The rearrangement joins TRBV18 to TRBJ2-7; the D gene is possibly TRBD1 (6 bases). CDR3 residues: CASSPGGPTYEQYF. In DNA, the CDR3 is TGTGCCAGCTCACCAGGGGGCCCTACCTACGAGCAGTACTTC.